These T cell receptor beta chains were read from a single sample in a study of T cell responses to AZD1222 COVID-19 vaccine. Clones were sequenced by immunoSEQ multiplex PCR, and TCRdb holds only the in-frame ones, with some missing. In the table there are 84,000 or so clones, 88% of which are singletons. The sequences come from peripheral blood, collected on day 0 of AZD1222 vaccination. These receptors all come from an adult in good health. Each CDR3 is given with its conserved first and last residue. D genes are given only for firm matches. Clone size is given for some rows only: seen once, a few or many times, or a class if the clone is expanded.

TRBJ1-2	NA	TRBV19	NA	TGTGCCAGTAGTATTATAGGGGTCAGCTATGGCTACACCTTC	CASSIIGVSYGYTF
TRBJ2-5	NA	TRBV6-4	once	TGTGCCAGCAGCTGGCGTGGCAGCTATCAAGAGACCCAGTACTTC	CASSWRGSYQETQYF
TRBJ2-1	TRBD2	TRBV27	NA	TGTGCCAGCAGACTCGAGGGACTAGCCTACAATGAGCAGTTCTTC	CASRLEGLAYNEQFF
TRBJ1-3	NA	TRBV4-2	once	TGTGCCAGCAGCCAAGTAGCCATACCGGGACACTTAATCCCCTCTGGAAACACCATATATTTT	CASSQVAIPGHLIPSGNTIYF
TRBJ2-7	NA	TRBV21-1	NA	TGTGCCAGCAGCAGCGGTCGTGACAGGGGGTACGAGCAGTACTTC	CASSSGRDRGYEQYF
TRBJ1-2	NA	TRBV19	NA	TGTGCCAGTAGTGTCACAGGGACCTATGGCTACACCTTC	CASSVTGTYGYTF
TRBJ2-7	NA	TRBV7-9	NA	TGTGCCAGCAGCTTAGAAAGAGCCAACGAGCAGTACTTC	CASSLERANEQYF
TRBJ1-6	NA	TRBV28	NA	TGTGCCAGCAGTTCCCAGGGGTCACTAAGATCACCCCTCCACTTT	CASSSQGSLRSPLHF
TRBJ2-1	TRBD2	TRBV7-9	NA	TGTGCCAGCAGCACTCCTAGCGGGATAGGAAATGAGCAGTTCTTC	CASSTPSGIGNEQFF
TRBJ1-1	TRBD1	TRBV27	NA	TGTGCCAGCAGTTTACAGGGGGGGTTCGAAGCTTTCTTT	CASSLQGGFEAFF